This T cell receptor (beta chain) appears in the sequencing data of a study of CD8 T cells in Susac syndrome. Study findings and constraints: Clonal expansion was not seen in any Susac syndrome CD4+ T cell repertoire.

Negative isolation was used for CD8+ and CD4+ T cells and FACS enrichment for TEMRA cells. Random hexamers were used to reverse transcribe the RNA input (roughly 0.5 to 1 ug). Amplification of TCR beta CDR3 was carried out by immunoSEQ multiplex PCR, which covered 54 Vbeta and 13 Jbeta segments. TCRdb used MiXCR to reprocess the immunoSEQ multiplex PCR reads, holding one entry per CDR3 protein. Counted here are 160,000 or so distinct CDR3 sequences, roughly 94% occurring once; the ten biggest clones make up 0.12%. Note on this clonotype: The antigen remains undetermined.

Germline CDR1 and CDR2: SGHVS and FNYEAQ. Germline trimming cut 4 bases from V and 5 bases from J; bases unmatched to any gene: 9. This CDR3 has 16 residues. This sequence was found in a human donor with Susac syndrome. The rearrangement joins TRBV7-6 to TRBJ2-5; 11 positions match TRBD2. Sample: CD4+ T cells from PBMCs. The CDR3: CASSSVLAGGPETQYF. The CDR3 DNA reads TGTGCCAGCAGCTCCGTGTTAGCGGGGGGGCCGGAGACCCAGTACTTC. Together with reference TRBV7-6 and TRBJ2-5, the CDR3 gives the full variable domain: GAGVSQSPRYKVTKRGQDVALRCDPISGHVSLYWYRQALGQGPEFLTYFNYEAQQDKSGLPNDRFSAERPEGSISTLTIQRTEQRDSAMYRCASSSVLAGGPETQYFGPGTRLLVL.